The source of this T cell receptor beta chain is a study of T cell changes during pregnancy in multiple sclerosis. This CDR3 contains 23 residues. Losses at the gene ends were 0 bases for V and 0 bases for J; bases not matched to a gene: 25. Per the germline V gene, CDR1 is WNHNN and CDR2 is SYGVQD (reference sequence). The table came from immunoSEQ multiplex PCR; TCRdb's copy has only in-frame clones and leaves some out. Here the sample spans tens of thousands of clones, about 92% being singletons. This TCR derives from a female donor with multiple sclerosis, enrolled in a pregnancy study. The V and J genes are TRBV10-1 and TRBJ1-2; TRBD1 agrees at 7 bases. The input for sequencing was CD8+ T cells from peripheral blood mononuclear cells, taken before pregnancy. The DNA of the CDR3 is TGCGCCAGCAGTGAGTCGAATGGGTGCGAGTCGGTGCAGGGGGGCCCTTCTAACTATGGCTACACCTTC. Its protein is CASSESNGCESVQGGPSNYGYTF.